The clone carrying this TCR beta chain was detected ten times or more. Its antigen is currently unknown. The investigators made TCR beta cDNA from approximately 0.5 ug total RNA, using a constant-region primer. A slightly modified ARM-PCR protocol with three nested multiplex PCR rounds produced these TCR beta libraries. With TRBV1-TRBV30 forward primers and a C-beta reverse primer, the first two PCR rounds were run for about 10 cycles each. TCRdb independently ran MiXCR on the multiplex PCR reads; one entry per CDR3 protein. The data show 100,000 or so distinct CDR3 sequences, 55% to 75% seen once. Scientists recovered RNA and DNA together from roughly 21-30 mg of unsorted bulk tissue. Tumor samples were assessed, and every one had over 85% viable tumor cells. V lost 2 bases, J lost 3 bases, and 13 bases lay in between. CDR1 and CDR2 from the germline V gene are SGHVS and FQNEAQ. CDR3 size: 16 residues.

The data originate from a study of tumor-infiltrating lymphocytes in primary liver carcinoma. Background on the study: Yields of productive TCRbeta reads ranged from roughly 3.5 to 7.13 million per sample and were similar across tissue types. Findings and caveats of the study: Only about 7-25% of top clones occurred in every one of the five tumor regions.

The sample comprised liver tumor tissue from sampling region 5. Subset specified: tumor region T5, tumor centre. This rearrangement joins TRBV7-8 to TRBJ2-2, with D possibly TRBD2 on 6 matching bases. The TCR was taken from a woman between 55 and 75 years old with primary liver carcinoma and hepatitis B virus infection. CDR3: CASSLNWREYTGELFF. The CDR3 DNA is TGTGCCAGCAGCTTAAATTGGCGGGAATACACCGGGGAGCTGTTTTTT.